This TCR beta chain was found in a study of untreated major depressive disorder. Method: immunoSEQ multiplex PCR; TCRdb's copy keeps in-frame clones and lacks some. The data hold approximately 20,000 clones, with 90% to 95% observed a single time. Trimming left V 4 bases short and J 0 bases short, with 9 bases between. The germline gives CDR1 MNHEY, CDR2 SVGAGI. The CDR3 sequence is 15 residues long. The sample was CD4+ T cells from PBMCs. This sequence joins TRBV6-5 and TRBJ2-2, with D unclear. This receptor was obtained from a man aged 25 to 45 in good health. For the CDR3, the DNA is TGTGCCAGCAGTTCCCGACATACGAACACCGGGGAGCTGTTTTTT. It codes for CASSSRHTNTGELFF.